Listed below are T cell receptor beta chains from one sample, sequenced in a study of blood T cell repertoires in COVID-19. Sequenced by immunoSEQ multiplex PCR; TCRdb stores in-frame clones only, minus some. Counted here are about 74,000 clones, around four fifths occurring once; the ten biggest clones make up less than 45%. The material sequenced was peripheral blood. These receptors were collected from a man between 65 and 85 years old with acute or convalescent COVID-19. Both conserved end residues are part of each CDR3. D genes are given only for firm matches. The size field is filled for only some rows; it gives once, few, many or a size class.

D gene,V gene,J gene,clone size,CDR3 protein
.,TRBV5-1,TRBJ2-7,.,CASSLMGGQGSLYEQYF
.,TRBV2,TRBJ1-5,.,CASSVGGGNQPQHF
TRBD1,TRBV7-9,TRBJ2-5,.,CASSLAGQGGTQYF
.,TRBV5-1,TRBJ1-6,.,CASSLRPGADSPLHF
.,TRBV25-1,TRBJ2-3,.,CASSVTSTDTQYF
TRBD2,TRBV9,TRBJ2-1,.,CASSVGPAGGRNEQFF
.,TRBV7-3,TRBJ2-7,.,CASSPGGVREQYF
TRBD1,TRBV4-2,TRBJ1-2,.,CASSQETRGRNYGYTF
.,TRBV2,TRBJ2-3,.,CASTVPRGRADTQYF
.,TRBV9,TRBJ2-3,.,CASSVADLGGADTQYF
.,TRBV6-5,TRBJ2-7,.,CAIGRGPTGYEQYF
.,TRBV6-5,TRBJ1-1,.,CASSFVGVPPEAFF
.,TRBV21-1,TRBJ2-7,.,CASSKAGGLADSYEQYF
.,TRBV3-1/TRBV3-2,TRBJ2-7,.,CASSPRDLPYEQYF
.,TRBV10-1,TRBJ2-7,.,CASRRGGYEQYF
TRBD1,TRBV15,TRBJ2-2,.,CATSVTGGGTGELFF
.,TRBV6-5,TRBJ1-2,.,CASSPIGRAIDGYTF
.,TRBV5-1,TRBJ2-7,.,CASSLDGTAGYEQYF
TRBD1,TRBV14,TRBJ1-2,.,CASSRPGQAIYGYTF
.,TRBV27,TRBJ1-1,.,CASSLYGLRNTEAFF
TRBD2,TRBV29-1,TRBJ2-2,few,CSVARGRTNTGELFF
TRBD1,TRBV7-9,TRBJ2-7,.,CASSFATGGLGEQYF
TRBD2,TRBV10-1,TRBJ2-5,.,CASSESTSGIQETQYF
TRBD1,TRBV5-6,TRBJ2-7,.,CASSFGTGDPEQYF
.,TRBV3-1/TRBV3-2,TRBJ2-4,.,CASSPFGPTGRKNIQYF